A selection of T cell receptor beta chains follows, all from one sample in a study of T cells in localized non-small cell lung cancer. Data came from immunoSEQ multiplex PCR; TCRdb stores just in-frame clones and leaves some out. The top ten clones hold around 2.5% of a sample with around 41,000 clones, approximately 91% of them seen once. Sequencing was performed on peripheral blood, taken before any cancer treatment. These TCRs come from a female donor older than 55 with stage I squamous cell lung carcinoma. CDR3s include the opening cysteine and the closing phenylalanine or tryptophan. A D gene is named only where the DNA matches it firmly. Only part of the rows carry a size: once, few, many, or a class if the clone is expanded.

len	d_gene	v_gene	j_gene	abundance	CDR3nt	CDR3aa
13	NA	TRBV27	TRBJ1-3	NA	TGTGCCAGCCTTTCAGGGTCAGGAAACACCATATATTTT	CASLSGSGNTIYF
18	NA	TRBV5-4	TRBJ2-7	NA	TGTGCCAGCAGCTCATATTGGGTAAGGGTAAATAGGACCTACGAGCAGTACTTC	CASSSYWVRVNRTYEQYF
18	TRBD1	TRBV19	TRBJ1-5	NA	TGTGCCAGTAGTACGGACCGGACAGGGGGATATAGCAATCAGCCCCAGCATTTT	CASSTDRTGGYSNQPQHF
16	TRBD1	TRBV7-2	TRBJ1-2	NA	TGTGCCAGCAGCTTAGTATCGAGGGGGCTCGGCTATGGCTACACCTTC	CASSLVSRGLGYGYTF
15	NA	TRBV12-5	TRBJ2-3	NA	TGTGCTAGTGGTCCCGGACACGAAAGCACAGATACGCAGTATTTT	CASGPGHESTDTQYF
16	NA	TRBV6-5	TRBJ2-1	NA	TGTGCCAGCAGTTACGCGCGGGCCAGCTCCTACAATGAGCAGTTCTTC	CASSYARASSYNEQFF
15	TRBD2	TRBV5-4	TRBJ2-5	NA	TGTGCCAGCAGCGGATCCGGGACTAGCGGGTCGACCCAGTACTTC	CASSGSGTSGSTQYF
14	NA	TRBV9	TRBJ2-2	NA	TGTGCCAGCAGCCTCCCTAGCTTAGGCGGGGAGCTGTTTTTT	CASSLPSLGGELFF
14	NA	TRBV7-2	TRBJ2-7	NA	TGTGCCAGCAGCCGTCGCGCAGAGGCCTACGAGCAGTACTTC	CASSRRAEAYEQYF
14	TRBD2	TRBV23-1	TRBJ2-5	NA	TGCGCCAGCTCACAGGCGGGAGGAGGAGAGACCCAGTACTTC	CASSQAGGGETQYF
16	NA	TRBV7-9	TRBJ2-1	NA	TGTGCCAGCAGCGCCCGGGACTCGAGCTCCTACAATGAGCAGTTCTTC	CASSARDSSSYNEQFF
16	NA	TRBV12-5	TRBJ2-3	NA	TGTGCTAGTGGTTTGGTATTCGGGGGAGAGGCAGATACGCAGTATTTT	CASGLVFGGEADTQYF
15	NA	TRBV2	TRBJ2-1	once	TGTGCCAGCATTACCGGGACCAGTGCTTACAATGAGCAGTTCTTC	CASITGTSAYNEQFF
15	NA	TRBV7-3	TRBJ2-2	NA	TGTGCCAGCAGCTTAACCCCCCCCGGGCACGGGGAGCTGTTTTTT	CASSLTPPGHGELFF
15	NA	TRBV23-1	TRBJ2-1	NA	TGCGCCAGCAGTAAAACTCGCGGGTCTAACAATGAGCAGTTCTTC	CASSKTRGSNNEQFF
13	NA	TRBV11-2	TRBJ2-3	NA	TGTGCCAGCAATCTAGCTAGCACAGATACGCAGTATTTT	CASNLASTDTQYF
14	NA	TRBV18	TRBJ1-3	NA	TGTGCCAGCTCACCAGGTCGGGCTGGAAACACCATATATTTT	CASSPGRAGNTIYF
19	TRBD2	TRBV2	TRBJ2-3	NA	TGTGCCTCCCGCATTAGGCGGCGGGGACTAGCGGGAAGCACAGATACGCAGTATTTT	CASRIRRRGLAGSTDTQYF
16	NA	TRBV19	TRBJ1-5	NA	TGTGCCAGTAGTATGTGGGGGGTCCGGAGCAATCAGCCCCAGCATTTT	CASSMWGVRSNQPQHF
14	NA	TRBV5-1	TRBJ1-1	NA	TGCGCCAGCAGCTCGGGACGGACGAACACTGAAGCTTTCTTT	CASSSGRTNTEAFF
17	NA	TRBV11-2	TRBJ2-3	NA	TGTGCCAGCAGCCTTACGGGCCAAAGGTTCGGCACAGATACGCAGTATTTT	CASSLTGQRFGTDTQYF
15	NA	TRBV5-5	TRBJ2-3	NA	TGTGCCAGCAGCTTGATGGGCGCTTTCACAGATACGCAGTATTTT	CASSLMGAFTDTQYF
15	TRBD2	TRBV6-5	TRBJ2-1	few	TGTGCCAGCAGTTGGGGACTAGAGGTTTACGGTGAGCAGTTCTTC	CASSWGLEVYGEQFF
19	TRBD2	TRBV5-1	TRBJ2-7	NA	TGCGCCAGCAGCCTCGCATTATCTAGCGGGAGGTACCCCTCCTACGAGCAGTACTTC	CASSLALSSGRYPSYEQYF
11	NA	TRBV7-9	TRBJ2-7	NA	TGTGCCAGCAGCCCCGGACACGAGCAGTACTTC	CASSPGHEQYF
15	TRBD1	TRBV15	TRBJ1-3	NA	TGTGCCACCAGCACGACAGGGGGGGATGGAAACACCATATATTTT	CATSTTGGDGNTIYF
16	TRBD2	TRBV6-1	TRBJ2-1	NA	TGTGCCAGCAGTGCCCCCGCGGGGGGCTCCTACAATGAGCAGTTCTTC	CASSAPAGGSYNEQFF
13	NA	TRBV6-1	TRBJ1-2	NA	TGTGCCAGCAGTGTGTTTTGGAGGGACGGCTACACCTTC	CASSVFWRDGYTF
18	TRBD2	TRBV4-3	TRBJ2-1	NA	TGCGCCAGCAGCCAAGACGGGCCCGGGACTAGCACCTACAATGAGCAGTTCTTC	CASSQDGPGTSTYNEQFF
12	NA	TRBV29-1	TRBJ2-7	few	TGCAGCGTTGAACTATTCTCGCGCGAGCAGTACTTC	CSVELFSREQYF
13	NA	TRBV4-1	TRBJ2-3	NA	TGCGCCAGCAGCTTTAGCGGCACAGATACGCAGTATTTT	CASSFSGTDTQYF
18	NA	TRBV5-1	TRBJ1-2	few	TGCGCCAGCAGCGCAAGCCGAGGGCAGGTAGGAGTTGATTATGGCTACACCTTC	CASSASRGQVGVDYGYTF
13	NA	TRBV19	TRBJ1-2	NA	TGTGCCAGTAGTTCTGGCGGGATCCGGGGCTACACCTTC	CASSSGGIRGYTF
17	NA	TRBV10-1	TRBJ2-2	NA	TGCGCCAGCAGTGAGACCTATGGAGTGGACGGCACCGGGGAGCTGTTTTTT	CASSETYGVDGTGELFF
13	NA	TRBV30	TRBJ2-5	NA	TGTGCCTCGGATAGGACGTACCAAGAGACCCAGTACTTC	CASDRTYQETQYF
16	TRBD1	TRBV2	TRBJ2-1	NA	TGTGCCAGCAGGGGGGACAGTCCGAGCTCCTACAATGAGCAGTTCTTC	CASRGDSPSSYNEQFF
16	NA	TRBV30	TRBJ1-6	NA	TGTGCCTGGGACCCGGGACATTACTCCTATAATTCACCCCTCCACTTT	CAWDPGHYSYNSPLHF
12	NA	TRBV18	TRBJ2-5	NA	TGTGCCAGCTCATACATTCAAGAGACCCAGTACTTC	CASSYIQETQYF
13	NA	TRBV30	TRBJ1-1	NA	TGTGCCTGGAGCCCCCAGGGGAACACTGAAGCTTTCTTT	CAWSPQGNTEAFF
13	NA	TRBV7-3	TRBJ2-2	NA	TGTGCCAGCCGGACTTCTCACACCGGGGAGCTGTTTTTT	CASRTSHTGELFF
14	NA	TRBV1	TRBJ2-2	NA	TGCACCAGCAGCCAAGACAACTACACCGGGGAGCTGTTTTTT	CTSSQDNYTGELFF
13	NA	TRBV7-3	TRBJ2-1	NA	TGTGCCAGCAGCGTGAGTGAGGGGAATGAGCAGTTCTTC	CASSVSEGNEQFF
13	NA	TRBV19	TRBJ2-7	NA	TGTGCCAGTAGTAACCCTGTCTCTTCCGAGCAGTACTTC	CASSNPVSSEQYF
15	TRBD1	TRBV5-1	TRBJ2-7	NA	TGCGCCAGCAGCGTCCAGGACAGGGGTGCCTACGAGCAGTACTTC	CASSVQDRGAYEQYF
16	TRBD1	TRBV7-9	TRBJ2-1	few	TGTGCCAGCATCCTTCTGGGACAGGGATTAGGGAATGAGCAGTTCTTC	CASILLGQGLGNEQFF
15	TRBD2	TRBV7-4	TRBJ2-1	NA	TGTGCCAGCAGGACTCTAGCGGTTTTCTACAATGAGCAGTTCTTC	CASRTLAVFYNEQFF
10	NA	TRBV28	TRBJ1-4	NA	TGTGCCACCCTTAATGAAAAACTGTTTTTT	CATLNEKLFF
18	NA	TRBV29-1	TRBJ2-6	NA	TGCAGCGTTGATAATGTACAGGCCTCTTTCTCTGGGGCCAACGTCCTGACTTTC	CSVDNVQASFSGANVLTF